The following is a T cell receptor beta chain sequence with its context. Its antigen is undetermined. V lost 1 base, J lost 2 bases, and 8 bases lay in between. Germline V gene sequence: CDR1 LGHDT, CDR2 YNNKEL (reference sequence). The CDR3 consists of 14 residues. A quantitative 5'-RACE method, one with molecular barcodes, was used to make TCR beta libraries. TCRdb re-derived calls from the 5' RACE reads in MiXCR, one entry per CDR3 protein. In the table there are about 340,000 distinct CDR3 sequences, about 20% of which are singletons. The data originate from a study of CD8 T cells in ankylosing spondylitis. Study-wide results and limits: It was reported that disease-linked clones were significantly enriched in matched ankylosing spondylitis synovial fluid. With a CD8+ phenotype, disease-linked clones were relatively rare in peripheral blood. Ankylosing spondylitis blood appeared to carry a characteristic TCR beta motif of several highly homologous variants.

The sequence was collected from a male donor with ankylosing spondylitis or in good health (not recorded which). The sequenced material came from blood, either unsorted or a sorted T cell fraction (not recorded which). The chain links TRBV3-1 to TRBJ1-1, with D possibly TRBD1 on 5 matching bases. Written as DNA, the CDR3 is TGTGCCAGCAGCCAAGTGACAGAAAACACTGAAGCTTTCTTT. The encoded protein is CASSQVTENTEAFF.